The clone carrying this TCR beta chain was observed many times. Its antigen is still unknown. Time point in this sample: newly diagnosed GD, antithyroid drugs for less than 3 months. From RNA extracted from PBMCs, the TCR library was made. The CDR3 is made up of 14 amino acids. Per germline, CDR1 MNHEY and CDR2 SMNVEV (reference sequence). The V and J ends lost 6 bases and 3 bases, in that order; junction bases with no gene match: 5. Through Arm-PCR of CDR3 regions and iRepertoire HTBI primers, TCR beta libraries were built. Via MiXCR, TCRdb re-called the multiplex PCR reads, giving one row per CDR3 protein. The sample shows 510,000 or so distinct CDR3 sequences, 12% of them seen only once. The sample comes from a study of regulatory T cells in long-lasting Graves disease. Study findings and constraints: Persistent Graves' cases showed lower TCR diversity than newly diagnosed cases.

These data also formed part of another study, on T cells in Graves' hyperthyroidism and ophthalmopathy. That investigation notes: Carried out on the TCR CDR3, a first-round RT-PCR used the HTBI primer set.

The sequence was obtained from a woman aged 25 to 39 with Graves disease. The sample in question was peripheral blood mononuclear cells (PBMCs), obtained at new diagnosis, from a patient treated with antithyroid drugs. This chain connects TRBV27 to TRBJ2-7, with TRBD1 matching 10 bases. CDR3 coding DNA: TGTGCCAGCAGCCCCGGGACAGGGGACTACGAGCAGTACTTC. Encoded protein: CASSPGTGDYEQYF.